These T cell receptor beta chains were read from a single sample in a study of shared clonotypes between healthy human individuals. Generated by immunoSEQ multiplex PCR, the TCRdb table keeps only in-frame clones and is missing some. The sample contains about 2 million clones, less than 95% of which appear only once. Input material: naive CD8+ T cells sorted from blood. Receptor source: a man younger than 35 in good health. Both conserved end residues are part of each CDR3.

j_gene: TRBJ2-7; v_gene: TRBV27; CDR3aa: CASSLLGLAGSYEQYF
j_gene: TRBJ1-2; v_gene: TRBV6-5; CDR3aa: CASSPFGDYGYTF
j_gene: TRBJ1-3; v_gene: TRBV27; CDR3aa: CASSPLSSSVGFSGNTIYF
j_gene: TRBJ2-7; v_gene: TRBV7-2; CDR3aa: CASSLSRIISYEQYF
j_gene: TRBJ1-2; v_gene: TRBV6-1; CDR3aa: CASSELFDYGYTF
j_gene: TRBJ2-1; v_gene: TRBV30; CDR3aa: CAWNYKIEQFF
j_gene: TRBJ1-6; v_gene: TRBV6-5; CDR3aa: CASSYGQGSSPLHF
j_gene: TRBJ1-1; v_gene: TRBV30; CDR3aa: CAWSPWGTEAFF
j_gene: TRBJ1-2; v_gene: TRBV11-2; CDR3aa: CASSLDPAERDSF
j_gene: TRBJ1-2; v_gene: TRBV4-1; CDR3aa: CASSQVDRDYGYTF
j_gene: TRBJ2-7; v_gene: TRBV9; CDR3aa: CASSVGVGARLEQYF
j_gene: TRBJ1-1; v_gene: TRBV4-1; CDR3aa: CASSHPLETEAFF
j_gene: TRBJ2-6; v_gene: TRBV27; CDR3aa: CASSPYPGQEPSGANVLTF
j_gene: TRBJ2-1; v_gene: TRBV4-3; CDR3aa: CASSQVAGLAGGIGNEQFF
j_gene: TRBJ2-3; v_gene: TRBV4-3; CDR3aa: CASSQEFLASTDTQYF
j_gene: TRBJ1-1; v_gene: TRBV9; CDR3aa: CASSPDRGPEAFF
j_gene: TRBJ2-7; v_gene: TRBV6-6; CDR3aa: CASSQEGYYEQYF
j_gene: TRBJ2-7; v_gene: TRBV19; CDR3aa: CASSIYGGTYEQYF
j_gene: TRBJ1-1; v_gene: TRBV7-9; CDR3aa: CASSLGRAGVPTEAFF
j_gene: TRBJ2-7; v_gene: TRBV13; CDR3aa: CASSLRPKANEQYF
j_gene: TRBJ1-5; v_gene: TRBV27; CDR3aa: CASSVQGTDQPQHF
j_gene: TRBJ2-7; v_gene: TRBV15; CDR3aa: CATSVQRSSYEQYF
j_gene: TRBJ2-5; v_gene: TRBV10-3; CDR3aa: CAIVDLQSGTQYF
j_gene: TRBJ1-2; v_gene: TRBV19; CDR3aa: CASSIDWAEYYGYTF
j_gene: TRBJ1-3; v_gene: TRBV5-5; CDR3aa: CASSLDVTSGNTIYF
j_gene: TRBJ2-7; v_gene: TRBV2; CDR3aa: CASTDSGLAGGGAEQYF
j_gene: TRBJ2-1; v_gene: TRBV5-1; CDR3aa: CASSPLGDNEQFF
j_gene: TRBJ2-2; v_gene: TRBV2; CDR3aa: CASSDLGAGELFF
j_gene: TRBJ2-7; v_gene: TRBV5-4; CDR3aa: CASSPPGVYEQYF